The 22 T cell receptor beta chains listed next were all sequenced from one sample in a study of blood T cell repertoires in COVID-19. The table came from immunoSEQ multiplex PCR; TCRdb's copy has only in-frame clones and leaves some out. The sample carries around 130,000 clones, 80% to 85% recorded once. The sample taken for sequencing was peripheral blood. The receptor source for this set is a man aged 60-69 years with acute or convalescent COVID-19.

The J gene is TRBJ1-1, the V gene TRBV12-3 or TRBV12-4; possible D gene TRBD1, 5 bases. Trimming removed 5 bases from V and 4 bases from J, with 11 bases in between. The CDR3 extends over 13 amino acids. CDR3 nucleotides: TGTGCCAGCAGTAGGGGCGCAGGCACTGAAGCTTTCTTT. Translated, it gives CASSRGAGTEAFF.

In nucleotides, the CDR3 is TGTGCCATCAGTGAGTCGGGACAGGGGATACACGAGCAGTACTTC. It is translated as CAISESGQGIHEQYF. The chain recombines TRBV10-3 with TRBJ2-7, with 10 nucleotides matching TRBD1. Germline V gene lookup returns CDR1 ENHRY and CDR2 SYGVKD. The CDR3 runs 15 residues. Losses at the gene ends were 0 bases for V and 5 bases for J; bases not matched to a gene: 4.

This clone was observed a single time. The chain is built from TRBV7-9 and TRBJ1-3; 10 bases map to TRBD1. CDR3 length equals 15 residues. The germline V gene encodes CDR1 SEHNR and CDR2 FQNEAQ (reference sequence). V lost 5 bases and J lost 9; bases outside the gene matches: 10. The CDR3 nucleotides are TGTGCCAGCAGCCCGAGGACAGGGGGTGTCGGCACCATATATTTT. Protein: CASSPRTGGVGTIYF.

The chain links TRBV18 to TRBJ1-2; D is unresolved. Looked up from germline, CDR1 is KGHSH and CDR2 is LQKENI. The ends were cut back, 2 bases at V and 6 bases at J, with 13 bases in the middle. The CDR3 contains 14 residues. DNA of the CDR3: TGTGCCAGCTCACCAATGCGGGAAGGGAATGGCTACACCTTC. Amino acids: CASSPMREGNGYTF.

The gene calls are TRBV6-1 and TRBJ1-2; a weak D match, TRBD1 (6 bases). Trimming removed 2 bases from V and 4 bases from J, with 11 bases in between. The germline V gene encodes CDR1 MNHNS and CDR2 SASEGT. The CDR3 totals 14 residues. The chain's CDR3 is CASSESWTVYGYTF. CDR3 DNA sequence: TGTGCCAGCAGTGAATCCTGGACAGTCTATGGCTACACCTTC.

The chain is built from TRBV29-1 and TRBJ2-1; TRBD2 aligns across 15 bases. CDR1 and CDR2 from the germline V gene are SQVTM and ANQGSEA. The CDR3 sequence is 17 residues long. V shed 1 base, J shed 6 bases, and the junction held 7 bases outside the gene matches. The CDR3 spells CSVEGGLAGGPLNEQFF. The DNA of the CDR3 is TGCAGCGTTGAAGGAGGACTAGCGGGAGGGCCCCTCAATGAGCAGTTCTTC.

A remark on this clone: Other DNA sequences from this sample encode an identical CDR3 as well. The chain couples TRBV24-1 to TRBJ2-3, with D possibly TRBD1 on 5 matching bases. V dropped 1 base and J dropped 3 bases, with 10 bases sitting between them. The CDR3 sequence is 15 residues long. The germline gives CDR1 KGHDR, CDR2 SFDVKD. The CDR3, as DNA: TGTGCCACCAGTGATTTCTCAGGGAAGACAGATACGCAGTATTTT. Its protein is CATSDFSGKTDTQYF.

This clone was recorded once. The genes are TRBV14 and TRBJ2-5; 8 bases map to TRBD2. V lost 1 base, J lost 0 bases, and 1 base stayed unmatched. This CDR3 is 15 amino acids long. Germline CDR1 SGHDN, CDR2 FVKESK. Here the CDR3 DNA reads TGTGCCAGCAGCCAAGCGGGGGGGAACCAAGAGACCCAGTACTTC. Its protein is CASSQAGGNQETQYF. Full variable domain (outside the CDR3, taken from reference TRBV14 and TRBJ2-5): EAGVTQFPSHSVIEKGQTVTLRCDPISGHDNLYWYRRVMGKEIKFLLHFVKESKQDESGMPNNRFLAERTGGTYSTLKVQPAELEDSGVYFCASSQAGGNQETQYFGPGTRLLVL.

In this sample, this clone turned up many times. The V call is TRBV5-6, the J call TRBJ1-2; D gene uncertain. Germline assignment: CDR1 SGHDT and CDR2 YYEEEE. The CDR3 runs 15 residues. Trimming removed 4 bases from V and 1 base from J, with 14 bases in between. In DNA form, the CDR3 reads TGTGCCAGCAGCCCCCTTTGGGAGATTAACTATGGCTACACCTTC. Encoded protein: CASSPLWEINYGYTF.

The chain recombines TRBV27 with TRBJ2-1, with a weak D call TRBD1 (6 bases). V was pared by 2 bases and J by 4 bases, with 9 bases between. Germline lookup yields CDR1 MNHEY and CDR2 SMNVEV (reference sequence). This CDR3 is 14 amino acids long. CDR3 loop: CASSLQGQYNEQFF. The CDR3 DNA follows: TGTGCCAGCAGTTTACAGGGGCAATACAATGAGCAGTTCTTC.

V usage is TRBV7-3 and J usage is TRBJ1-1, with D uncertain. The CDR3 consists of 14 residues. V lost 5 bases and J lost 4, with 14 bases in between. CDR1 is SGHTA and CDR2 is FQGTGA in the germline V gene. This CDR3 is CASSTSGGSTEAFF. Written as DNA, the CDR3 is TGTGCCAGCAGCACTAGTGGAGGGAGCACTGAAGCTTTCTTT. Full variable domain (remainder filled in from reference TRBV7-3 and TRBJ1-1): GAGVSQTPSNKVTEKGKYVELRCDPISGHTALYWYRQSLGQGPEFLIYFQGTGAADDSGLPNDRFFAVRPEGSVSTLKIQRTERGDSAVYLCASSTSGGSTEAFFGQGTRLTVV.

The rearrangement uses TRBV7-2 and TRBJ2-1; 11 bases fit TRBD2. Germline V CDR1 and CDR2: SGHTA, FQGNSA. The CDR3 contains 14 residues. With V trimmed by 9 bases and J by 4 bases, 5 bases remained unmatched. The CDR3 DNA follows: TGTGCCAGTTTAGCGGGAGGGCCATACAATGAGCAGTTCTTC. Residues: CASLAGGPYNEQFF. Drawing the rest from reference TRBV7-2 and TRBJ2-1, the complete variable domain is GAGVSQSPSNKVTEKGKDVELRCDPISGHTALYWYRQSLGQGLEFLIYFQGNSAPDKSGLPSDRFSAERTGGSVSTLTIQRTQQEDSAVYLCASLAGGPYNEQFFGPGTRLTVL.

This clone appeared a single time. V is TRBV2 and J is TRBJ2-5; possible D gene TRBD2, 6 bases. Germline V lookup: CDR1 SNHLY, CDR2 FYNNEI. CDR3 length: 17 amino acids. V shed 5 bases and J shed 2 bases, with 21 bases lying between them. The DNA for the CDR3 is TGTGCCAGCAGTTTGGAGGGGAAGGGGACGGCTCAAGAGACCCAGTACTTC. Its translation is CASSLEGKGTAQETQYF. Variable domain in full (rest from reference TRBV2 and TRBJ2-5): EPEVTQTPSHQVTQMGQEVILRCVPISNHLYFYWYRQILGQKVEFLVSFYNNEISEKSEIFDDQFSVERPDGSNFTLKIRSTKLEDSAMYFCASSLEGKGTAQETQYFGPGTRLLVL.

The V call is TRBV4-1, the J call TRBJ2-5; 15 bases align to TRBD2. CDR1 is MGHRA and CDR2 is YSYEKL in the germline V gene. V lost 3 bases, J lost 2 bases, and 10 bases stayed unmatched. The CDR3 contains 19 residues. In DNA, the CDR3 is TGCGCCAGCAGCCACTACGGACTAGCGGGGGGGCCAGGGCAAGAGACCCAGTACTTC. The encoded protein is CASSHYGLAGGPGQETQYF.

The rearrangement links TRBV28 to TRBJ1-2, with 9 bases fitting TRBD1. The CDR3 runs to 13 residues. Germline CDR1 is MDHEN and CDR2 is SYDVKM. Losses at the gene ends were 6 bases for V and 4 bases for J; bases not matched to a gene: 3. The CDR3 sequence is CASSGGQGYGYTF. DNA for the CDR3: TGTGCCAGCAGCGGGGGACAGGGCTATGGCTACACCTTC.

The CDR3 nucleotides are TGCGCCAGCAGTGAGTCGGCCTTACTAGCGGGGGAATACAATGAGCAGTTCTTC. Protein: CASSESALLAGEYNEQFF. The J gene is TRBJ2-1, the V gene TRBV10-2; TRBD2 matches at 11 bases. V dropped 0 bases and J dropped 4; count of bases not matched to a gene: 8. This CDR3 has 18 residues. From germline, CDR1 is WSHSY and CDR2 SAAADI.

The V and J genes are TRBV4-1 and TRBJ2-1; TRBD1 matches 8 bases. Germline V gene lookup returns CDR1 MGHRA and CDR2 YSYEKL. This CDR3 region has 14 residues. V shed 0 bases, J shed 9 bases, and the junction held 4 bases outside the gene matches. The CDR3, as DNA: TGCGCCAGCAGCCAAGATGACAGGGGAGGTGAGCAGTTCTTC. As protein: CASSQDDRGGEQFF.

The genes are TRBV12-3 or TRBV12-4 and TRBJ1-2, with 7 positions matching TRBD1. With 6 bases clipped from V and 8 bases from J, the junction kept 9 bases outside the gene matches. The CDR3 runs 13 residues. CDR3 sequence: CASSPRDREGYTF. The DNA for the CDR3 is TGTGCCAGCAGCCCCCGGGACAGAGAAGGCTACACCTTC.

The chain recombines TRBV6-6 with TRBJ1-4, with TRBD1 matching over 9 bases. This CDR3 comprises 15 residues. V dropped 7 bases and J dropped 2; count of bases not matched to a gene: 5. Looked up from germline, CDR1 is MNHNY and CDR2 is SVGAGI (reference sequence). The CDR3 DNA reads TGTGCCAGCATCCCCGACAGGGGGACTAATGAAAAACTGTTTTTT. Protein product: CASIPDRGTNEKLFF.

The chain carries TRBV9 and TRBJ1-4, with 7 bases identical to TRBD1. V was pared by 2 bases and J by 7 bases, with 8 bases of the junction left unmatched. Germline CDR1 is SGDLS and CDR2 is YYNGEE. The CDR3 is 15 amino acids. This CDR3 reads CASSVTGTVSEKLFF. The CDR3 nucleotides are TGTGCCAGCAGCGTGACCGGGACAGTTAGTGAAAAACTGTTTTTT.

J is TRBJ2-2 and V is TRBV29-1; 8 positions agree with TRBD1. Germline loops: CDR1 SQVTM, CDR2 ANQGSEA. Trimming cost V 4 bases and J 0 bases; bases outside gene matches: 7. This CDR3 contains 16 residues. The DNA of the CDR3 is TGCAGCGTTGGGGACAGGAAAATCCCGAACACCGGGGAGCTGTTTTTT. Its protein is CSVGDRKIPNTGELFF.

The chain is built from TRBV10-2 and TRBJ2-2; perhaps TRBD2 as D (6 bases). With 8 bases removed from V and 2 bases from J, the gap between germline ends came to 12 bases. In germline, CDR1 is WSHSY, CDR2 SAAADI. This CDR3 comprises 14 residues. CDR3 sequence reads: CASGAGLNTGELFF. DNA for the CDR3: TGCGCCAGCGGGGCGGGACTCAACACCGGGGAGCTGTTTTTT.